This T cell receptor (beta chain) was profiled in a study of cytomegalovirus exposure and HLA in healthy donors (dated 2017 in TCRdb). Background on the whole study: An earlier analysis of 587 of the donors reported around 280 Gb of sequence data and 117 million unique TCR beta sequences obtained from roughly 170 million T cells. Among the roughly 400 genotyped donors, around 81% belonged to the genetic ancestry cluster associated with self-reported Caucasian donors. A later genetic analysis used genome-wide SNP genotypes for about three fifths of the 666 donors, treating that subset as a discovery cohort. All discovery cohort repertoires had been generated using a single sequencing platform. An early release covering over 500 HLA-typed donors comprised roughly 300 gigabases of sequencing data and tens of millions of unique TCR sequences. The later analysis used no new phenotypic data to find candidate immune exposures, relying instead on TCR beta sequences and their occurrence across donors. Alongside the repertoire data, information on donor age, sex, ethnicity and CMV serostatus was compiled. A later analysis re-analyzed previously published TCR beta repertoires from 500 to 700 donors and added high-resolution HLA genotyping to study TCR occurrence patterns. To decide whether each TCR beta V gene segment behaved as functional or pseudogenic, an earlier analysis of fewer than 750 of the donors relied on high-throughput TCR beta sequencing. Typing coverage varied by locus: roughly 620-640 donors for A, B, C, DRB1 and DQB1; about 520 for DQA1; about 590 for DPA1; roughly 450 for DPB1. Besides the first cohort of about 730 subjects, a separate validation cohort made up of roughly 120 different subjects was used. The study profiled the T cell repertoires of 500 to 800 subjects by immunosequencing and related them to cytomegalovirus serostatus. To predict cytomegalovirus infection status, the study brought together high-throughput TCR immunosequencing, statistical association of individual TCRs with disease status, and machine learning. The study aimed to test whether cataloging public T cell receptors could reveal signatures of past pathogen exposure. Among 300 to 450 genotyped donors of the cohort, an average of about 240,000 unique TCR beta nucleotide sequences were sequenced per donor, about a sixth of them non-productive. Four to six DR-DQ haplotypes were handled as single units for association and clustering, since linkage in the cohort was strong. Class I and class II HLA loci were covered by the typing at four-digit resolution. Findings and caveats that apply to the study as a whole: Because counts were too low, approximately 15 rarely observed V segments, including chromosome 9 orphons, were excluded from the earlier analysis of several hundred of the donors. A cluster of highly shared sequence variants was judged likely to be a technical artifact of the sequencing pipeline. In vitro tests confirmed that three of the cytomegalovirus-associated TCR beta chains recognize cytomegalovirus antigens. In this cohort, only TCR beta chains were sequenced, and detectable features were limited by the absence of alpha or paired-chain data. A later genetic analysis reported fewer N-insertions in productive TCRs among donors in an Asian-associated ancestry cluster than the 666-donor mean. A later analysis found that TCR association rates varied across HLA loci, with DRB1 alleles showing the most associated TCRs and HLA-C alleles the fewest. In both the original and validation cohorts, the classifier was reported to diagnose cytomegalovirus status with high specificity and sensitivity. An association between a missense DCLRE1C variant and V-gene and J-gene trimming of TCR beta chains was found in a later genetic analysis and replicated in an independent cohort. A later analysis found that most CMV-associated TCR beta chains appeared HLA-restricted, with HLA associations seemingly driven largely by CMV exposure. A later analysis reported that several top co-occurrence clusters appeared linked to parvovirus B19, influenza, CMV and Epstein-Barr virus. A further reported finding was that TCR beta sequences accurately predicted the HLA-A and HLA-B alleles for most subjects in the first cohort. Compared with equally common non-associated chains, HLA-associated TCR beta chains in a later analysis were more clonally expanded and had lower generation probabilities. A later analysis associated about 17,000 TCR beta sequences with specific HLA alleles at a false discovery rate of 0.05. The study gave a list of about 150 TCR beta chains associated with cytomegalovirus. Strong co-occurrence of HLA alleles, especially DR and DQ, made assigning TCR associations to individual alleles difficult. Most TCR sequences were observed very rarely across donors, whereas some public TCRs were present in many individuals. The presence/absence analyses assumed that sequencing depth was roughly uniform across donors, and that assumption may not be true. The 87-base-pair reads could not distinguish some IMGT-functional V segments, including TRBV6-2 and TRBV6-3, so those segments were excluded. The authors suggested that the approach could potentially be generalized to other disease states and immunological phenotypes. Broadly in line with IMGT annotations, most TCR beta V segments showed up in productive rearrangements about 87% or about 30% of the time in an earlier analysis of 450 to 750 of the donors. Because HLA typing was unavailable for some donors at each locus, only the typed subset was used in association tests. CMV serostatus was the only immune exposure information available for the cohort. Correlated functional status among segregating V segments might reflect linkage disequilibrium, but an unknown experimental factor could not be ruled out.

To note about this clone: The antigen this receptor binds is unknown. It has no much larger one-base neighbor in the sample; base qualities were not kept.

In total, about 650 healthy bone marrow donors made up the cohort. At the time of sampling, every cohort member was nominally healthy, though immune exposures that went unrecorded were likely present. The donor tested CMV seropositive, placing the donor among the 289 seropositive members of the cohort. A peripheral blood sample was provided by each donor, and peripheral blood mononuclear cells were used for TCR beta sequencing. Genomic DNA was extracted from the blood cell samples with the Qiagen DNeasy Blood Extraction Kit. From the germline V gene, CDR1 is SGHDT and CDR2 is YYEEEE. The CDR3 numbers 16 residues from cysteine through phenylalanine. This entry keeps only the CDR3 DNA: 48 bases, framed from base 1. Trimmed from V: 5 bases; trimmed from J: 6 bases; junction bases lacking a gene match: 10. The library was produced with the immunoSEQ multiplex PCR assay. The multiplex PCR relied on a mix of 60 forward primers for TCR Vbeta segments and 13 reverse primers for TCR Jbeta segments. A multiplex PCR assay on genomic DNA amplified the CDR3 region of rearranged TCR beta genes. The amplified TCR beta libraries were sequenced on the Illumina HiSeq System as 87-base-pair reads. Per the authors' processing: Across the 670 or so repertoires, a later analysis counted roughly 84 million unique TCR beta chains, approximately 12 million of which were shared by at least two donors. To remove PCR and sequencing errors, raw reads were error-corrected and collapsed into unique sequences using a nearest-neighbor algorithm that merged closely related sequences. To assign V, D and J gene segments, CDR3 sequences were aligned to IMGT reference sequences. For a sequence to be retained, a match of at least six nucleotides was required to both a V gene segment and a J gene segment. Rearrangements were classified as productive when the CDR3 lacked stop codons and remained in frame with V and J, and all other rearrangements were classified as non-productive. CDR3 was defined by IMGT convention, running from the second conserved V-encoded cysteine to the conserved J-encoded phenylalanine. The earlier analysis of approximately 590 of the donors excluded any sequence lacking an unambiguous match to a single V gene segment. An earlier analysis of several hundred of the donors classified V segments as functional when productive rearrangements were above 56.7% and as segregating when the standard deviation between donors was above 5%. A statistical classification framework was built for diagnosing cytomegalovirus status from the catalog of TCR beta chain sequences. In a later analysis, TCR nucleotide sequences were compared against IMGT/GENE-DB human TR gene sequences so that V and J genes could be assigned. A later analysis assigned CDR3 sequences and most-parsimonious VDJ recombination scenarios with the TCRdist pipeline. In a later analysis, every TCR beta chain was defined by the combination of its CDR3 amino acid sequence and its V-gene family, and reads without a unique V-gene family were dropped. To address suspected cross-contamination and a sequencing artifact, a later analysis removed roughly 640 highly shared, low-generation-probability nucleotide sequences. A later analysis calculated a clonal expansion index for each public chain from normalized within-repertoire ranks of inferred template counts. A later analysis computed generation probabilities with a VDJ recombination model fitted to out-of-frame rearrangements, and checked the results against IGoR. In a later analysis, hypergeometric tests were used to score TCR-TCR, TCR-HLA and TCR-CMV co-occurrence, with a repertoire-size bias correction applied to TCR pairs. A later analysis estimated false discovery rates by permuting HLA or CMV assignments 20 times. A later analysis grouped co-occurring TCRs with DBSCAN, adding TCRdist sequence similarity when clustering within HLA-allele-positive subsets. For co-occurrence clustering, repertoires with fewer than 30,000 or more than 120,000 public chains were excluded, along with roughly 5 repertoires with anomalous nucleotide sharing. TCRdb holds this immuneACCESS table with in-frame rearrangements only. Some clones are missing; in checked studies, unresolved V genes explain under half, and the rest has no known cause. Clone size and the V and J calls come from that table; the DNA yielded D and trimming. The sample table contains about 110,000 clones; only one count was recorded for more than 60% of them. 6.2% of the sample lies in the top ten.

The receptor's source is a man aged 25-45 years in good health and CMV-seropositive. This sequence uses TRBV5-6 and TRBJ2-2; a stretch of 10 junction bases matches TRBD1. Specimen: PBMCs. The nucleotide sequence reads as follows: TGTGCCAGCAGAAGGTCCGGGACAGGGGTGTCCGGGGAGCTGTTTTTT. It encodes CASRRSGTGVSGELFF.